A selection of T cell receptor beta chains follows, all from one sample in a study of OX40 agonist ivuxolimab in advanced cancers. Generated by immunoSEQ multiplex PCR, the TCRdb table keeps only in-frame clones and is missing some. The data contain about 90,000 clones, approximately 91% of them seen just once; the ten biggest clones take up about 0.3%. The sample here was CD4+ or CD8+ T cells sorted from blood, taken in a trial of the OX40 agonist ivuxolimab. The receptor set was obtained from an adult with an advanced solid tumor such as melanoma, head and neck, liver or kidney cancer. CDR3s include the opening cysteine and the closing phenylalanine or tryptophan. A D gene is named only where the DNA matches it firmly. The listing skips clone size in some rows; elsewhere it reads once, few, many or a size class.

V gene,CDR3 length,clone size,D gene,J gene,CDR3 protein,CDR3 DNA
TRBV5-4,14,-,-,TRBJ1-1,CASSLAPGTTEAFF,TGTGCCAGCAGCTTGGCCCCGGGGACCACTGAAGCTTTCTTT
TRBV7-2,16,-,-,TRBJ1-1,CASSLATASANTEAFF,TGTGCCAGCAGCTTAGCCACAGCAAGTGCGAACACTGAAGCTTTCTTT
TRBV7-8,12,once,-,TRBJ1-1,CASSLDTVGAFF,TGTGCCAGCAGCTTAGATACAGTGGGAGCTTTCTTT
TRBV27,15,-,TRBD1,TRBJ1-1,CASSPRDRVNTEAFF,TGTGCCAGCAGTCCCCGGGACAGGGTAAACACTGAAGCTTTCTTT
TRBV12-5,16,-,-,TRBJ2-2,CASGLVQGIRTGELFF,TGTGCTAGTGGTTTGGTACAGGGAATTCGCACCGGGGAGCTGTTTTTT
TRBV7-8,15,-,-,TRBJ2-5,CASSSWGGPQETQYF,TGTGCCAGCAGCTCTTGGGGCGGTCCCCAAGAGACCCAGTACTTC
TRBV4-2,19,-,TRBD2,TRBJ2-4,CASSHGGFSGSGDKNIQYF,TGTGCCAGCAGCCATGGGGGGTTTTCGGGTAGCGGGGATAAAAACATTCAGTACTTC
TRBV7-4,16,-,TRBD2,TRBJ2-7,CASSLGRGRNSYEQYF,TGTGCCAGCAGCTTAGGTCGCGGGAGGAACTCCTACGAGCAGTACTTC
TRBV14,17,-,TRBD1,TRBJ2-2,CASSPFWGQGLPGELFF,TGTGCCAGCAGCCCCTTTTGGGGACAGGGCCTCCCCGGGGAGCTGTTTTTT
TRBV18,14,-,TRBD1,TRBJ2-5,CASSPTGAQETQYF,TGTGCCAGCTCACCTACAGGGGCCCAAGAGACCCAGTACTTC
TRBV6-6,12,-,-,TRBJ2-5,CASSWIQETQYF,TGTGCCAGCAGTTGGATCCAAGAGACCCAGTACTTC
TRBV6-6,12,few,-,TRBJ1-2,CASSTSGGGYTF,TGTGCCAGCAGCACCTCGGGGGGTGGCTACACCTTC
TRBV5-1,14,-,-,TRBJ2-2,CASSLIGGAGELFF,TGCGCCAGCAGCTTGATCGGGGGAGCCGGGGAGCTGTTTTTT
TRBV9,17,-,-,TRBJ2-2,CASSVESGTANTGELFF,TGTGCCAGCAGCGTAGAGTCAGGGACCGCGAACACCGGGGAGCTGTTTTTT
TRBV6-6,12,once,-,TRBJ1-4,CAAGDTNEKLFF,TGTGCGGCAGGGGACACTAATGAAAAACTGTTTTTT
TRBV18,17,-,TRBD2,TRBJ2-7,CASSPPSSGLSSYEQYF,TGTGCCAGCTCACCACCGTCTAGCGGTCTGAGCTCCTACGAGCAGTACTTC
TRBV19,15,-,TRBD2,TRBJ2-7,CASSSKRGGSYEQYF,TGTGCCAGTAGTAGCAAGCGGGGGGGCTCCTACGAGCAGTACTTC
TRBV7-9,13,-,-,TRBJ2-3,CASSLGSTDTQYF,TGTGCCAGCAGCTTAGGTAGCACAGATACGCAGTATTTT
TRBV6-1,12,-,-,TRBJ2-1,CASSVRDNEQFF,TGTGCCAGCAGTGTTCGGGACAATGAGCAGTTCTTC
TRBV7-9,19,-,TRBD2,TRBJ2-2,CASSLLAGGPRGSTGELFF,TGTGCCAGCAGCTTGTTAGCGGGAGGCCCACGGGGCAGCACCGGGGAGCTGTTTTTT
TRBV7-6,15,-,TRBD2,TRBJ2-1,CASSTTSGAYNEQFF,TGTGCCAGCAGCACCACTAGCGGGGCCTACAATGAGCAGTTCTTC
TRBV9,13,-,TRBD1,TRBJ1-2,CASSVEGAFGYTF,TGTGCCAGCAGCGTAGAGGGGGCCTTTGGCTACACCTTC
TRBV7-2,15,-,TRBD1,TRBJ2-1,CASSLGQGIYNEQFF,TGTGCCAGCAGCCTGGGACAGGGAATTTACAATGAGCAGTTCTTC
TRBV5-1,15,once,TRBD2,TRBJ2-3,CASSRGAGGEDTQYF,TGCGCCAGCAGCCGCGGGGCGGGAGGAGAAGATACGCAGTATTTT
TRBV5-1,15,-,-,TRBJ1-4,CASSLGGSGNEKLFF,TGCGCCAGCAGCTTGGGAGGCAGTGGGAATGAAAAACTGTTTTTT
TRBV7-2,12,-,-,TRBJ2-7,CASTPGVGEQYF,TGTGCCAGCACCCCAGGGGTGGGGGAGCAGTACTTC
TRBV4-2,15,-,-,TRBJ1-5,CASSQDRGDNRPQHF,TGTGCCAGCAGCCAAGATCGCGGCGACAATCGGCCCCAGCATTTT
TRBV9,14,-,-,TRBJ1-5,CASSIVRSNQPQHF,TGTGCCAGCAGCATTGTACGTAGCAATCAGCCCCAGCATTTT
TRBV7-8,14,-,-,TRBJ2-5,CASSLSLAQETQYF,TGTGCCAGCAGCTTATCCCTAGCCCAAGAGACCCAGTACTTC
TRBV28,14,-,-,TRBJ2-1,CASSFARAYNEQFF,TGTGCCAGCAGTTTCGCCAGGGCCTACAATGAGCAGTTCTTC
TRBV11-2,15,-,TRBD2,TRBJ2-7,CASSLTSGGGYEQYF,TGTGCCAGCAGCCTAACTAGCGGGGGGGGCTACGAGCAGTACTTC
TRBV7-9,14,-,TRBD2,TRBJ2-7,CASSLTGLVAEQYF,TGTGCCAGCAGCCTCACGGGACTAGTGGCCGAGCAGTACTTC
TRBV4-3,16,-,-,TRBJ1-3,CASSQDGRNSGNTIYF,TGCGCCAGCAGCCAAGATGGTAGGAACTCTGGAAACACCATATATTTT
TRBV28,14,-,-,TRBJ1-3,CASSPAGTGNTIYF,TGTGCCAGCAGCCCAGCAGGGACTGGAAACACCATATATTTT
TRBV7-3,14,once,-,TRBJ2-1,CASSPPGVNNEQFF,TGTGCCAGCAGCCCCCCGGGTGTTAACAATGAGCAGTTCTTC
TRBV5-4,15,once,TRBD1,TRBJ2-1,CASSRDRGGYNEQFF,TGTGCCAGCAGCCGAGACAGGGGTGGCTACAATGAGCAGTTCTTC
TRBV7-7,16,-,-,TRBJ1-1,CASSLILGSPQKRAFF,TGTGCCAGCAGCTTAATTCTCGGGTCGCCCCAGAAAAGAGCTTTCTTT
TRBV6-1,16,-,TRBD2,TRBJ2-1,CASSAPGLASRYEQFF,TGTGCCAGCAGTGCGCCGGGACTAGCATCTCGATACGAGCAGTTCTTC
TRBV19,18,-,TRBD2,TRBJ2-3,CASTPGWSSGTSTDTQYF,TGTGCCAGTACCCCCGGGTGGTCTAGCGGGACCAGCACAGATACGCAGTATTTT
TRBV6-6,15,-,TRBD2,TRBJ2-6,CASSRREAGANVLTF,TGTGCCAGCTCACGTCGGGAGGCAGGGGCCAACGTCCTGACTTTC
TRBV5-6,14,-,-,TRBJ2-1,CASTGLADYNEQFF,TGTGCCAGCACCGGGTTAGCGGACTACAATGAGCAGTTCTTC
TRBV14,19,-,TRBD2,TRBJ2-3,CASSQSPRGLAGGPATQYF,TGTGCCAGCAGCCAAAGCCCGAGGGGGTTAGCGGGAGGGCCTGCTACGCAGTATTTT
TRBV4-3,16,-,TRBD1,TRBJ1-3,CASSQETGRLGNTIYF,TGCGCCAGCAGCCAGGAGACAGGGAGACTTGGAAACACCATATATTTT
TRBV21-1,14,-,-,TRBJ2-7,CAGWLRSLSEEQYF,TGTGCCGGATGGCTCAGGTCCCTTTCAGAAGAGCAGTACTTC
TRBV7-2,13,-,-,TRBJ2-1,CASSSTVYNEQFF,TGTGCCAGCAGCTCAACAGTCTACAATGAGCAGTTCTTC